The 29 T cell receptor beta chains listed next were all sequenced from one sample in a study of blood T cell repertoires in COVID-19. Only in-frame clones appear in the TCRdb table, and some are missing; sequencing was by immunoSEQ multiplex PCR. This table holds approximately 65,000 clones, about 74% found once. Sequenced input: peripheral blood. Receptors were obtained from a human donor in a cohort sampled during active COVID-19.

The chain joins TRBV7-2 to TRBJ2-1; TRBD2 agrees at 9 bases. The trim removed 1 base at V and 9 bases at J, leaving 7 bases unmatched. This CDR3 spans 15 amino acids. Germline V gene data show CDR1 as SGHTA and CDR2 as FQGNSA. CDR3 nucleotide sequence: TGTGCCAGCAGCTTAGACGCGGGAGGGCTGAGTGAGCAGTTCTTC. It encodes CASSLDAGGLSEQFF.

This chain joins TRBV5-4 and TRBJ2-1, with TRBD1 as a possible D gene (5 bases). The CDR3 length is 14 residues. V was cut by 4 bases and J by 0 bases, with 8 bases left in between. Per germline, CDR1 SGHNT and CDR2 YYREEE (reference sequence). The CDR3 DNA follows: TGTGCCAGCAGCCAGGGAAGCTCCTACAATGAGCAGTTCTTC. Amino acids: CASSQGSSYNEQFF.

The gene calls are TRBV3-1 (or the pseudogene TRBV3-2) and TRBJ2-7, with D uncertain. V dropped 8 bases and J dropped 0 bases, with 11 bases sitting between them. Looked up from germline, CDR1 is LGHDT and CDR2 is YNNKEL (reference sequence). The CDR3 totals 13 residues. The CDR3 DNA reads as TGTGCCAGCTGTGGGCCCTCCTCCTACGAGCAGTACTTC. Encoded protein: CASCGPSSYEQYF.

This clone was seen more than once but under ten times. This CDR3 is also generated by other DNA sequences in the sample. This sequence joins TRBV19 and TRBJ1-1; D perhaps matches TRBD1 (6 bases). Deletions cut 7 bases from V and 0 bases from J, with 12 bases between. Germline lookup yields CDR1 LNHDA and CDR2 SQIVND (reference sequence). CDR3 length: 14 residues. The CDR3 sequence: CASTLQGLNTEAFF. CDR3 nucleotides: TGTGCCAGTACGCTACAGGGCCTGAACACTGAAGCTTTCTTT.

The chain links TRBV25-1 to TRBJ2-3; 10 positions agree with TRBD2. With V trimmed by 6 bases and J by 1 base, 1 base remained unmatched. Germline V gives CDR1 MGHDK, CDR2 SYGVNS. The CDR3 loop spans 14 amino acids. The CDR3 DNA reads TGTGCCAGCAGAGCGGGAGGGGGCACAGATACGCAGTATTTT. This codes for CASRAGGGTDTQYF.

V usage is TRBV21-1 and J usage is TRBJ2-7; the DNA was not compared with TRBD2, the D call given in the table. TRBV21-1 is tagged as a pseudogene. The CDR3 sequence is 13 residues long. The DNA of the CDR3 is TGTGCCAGCCCCCGGGACGGGGGGAACGAGCAGTACTTC. As protein: CASPRDGGNEQYF.

The chain recombines TRBV7-2 with TRBJ1-5; possibly TRBD1 for D (5 bases). Germline lookup yields CDR1 SGHTA and CDR2 FQGNSA. The CDR3 is 15 residues long. Trimming pared 6 bases from V and 3 bases from J, leaving 15 bases between. CDR3 amino acids: CASSPQGVNNQPQHF. The CDR3 DNA sequence: TGTGCCAGCAGTCCCCAGGGCGTAAACAATCAGCCCCAGCATTTT.

DNA for the CDR3: TGTGCCAGCAGTCCGGGGGGGACCTACGAGCAGTACTTC. Translating it yields CASSPGGTYEQYF. V usage is TRBV12-3 or TRBV12-4 and J usage is TRBJ2-7; 8 bases are shared with TRBD2. The CDR3 runs 13 residues. The junction had 2 bases not matched to a gene; V was cut back by 5 bases and J by 2 bases.

The chain employs TRBV5-1 and TRBJ2-5, with 7 nucleotides matching TRBD1. The CDR3 sequence is 14 residues long. The germline gives CDR1 SGHRS, CDR2 YFSETQ. The trim removed 4 bases at V and 5 bases at J, leaving 8 bases unmatched. The CDR3 region has the DNA TGCGCCAGCAGCGGGTTGACAGGGCAGGAGACCCAGTACTTC. Its translation is CASSGLTGQETQYF.

This chain links TRBV6-1 with TRBJ2-5, with TRBD2 identical over 14 bases. J gave up 5 bases and V 1 base, and 6 bases lay outside the gene matches. The CDR3 sequence is 17 residues long. The germline gives CDR1 MNHNS, CDR2 SASEGT. This chain's CDR3 is CASSEVRRTSGGETQYF. CDR3 sequence (DNA): TGTGCCAGCAGTGAAGTACGTCGGACTAGCGGGGGGGAGACCCAGTACTTC.

The chain links TRBV3-1 (or the pseudogene TRBV3-2) to TRBJ2-5; 8 nucleotides align to TRBD1. The V gene's germline CDR1 is LGHDT and CDR2 YNNKEL (reference sequence). V trimming: 3 bases; J trimming: 5 bases; junction bases outside the gene matches: 11. The CDR3 loop spans 16 amino acids. In nucleotides, the CDR3 is TGTGCCAGCAGCCACCCGGTCGGGGCAGGGGGCGAGACCCAGTACTTC. Translated: CASSHPVGAGGETQYF.

The rearrangement links TRBV2 to TRBJ2-5, with TRBD2 matching over 8 bases. This CDR3 is built from 12 residues. V trimming: 8 bases; J trimming: 5 bases; junction bases outside the gene matches: 4. The germline V gene encodes CDR1 SNHLY and CDR2 FYNNEI. The CDR3 loop is CASHRGGETQYF. CDR3 coding DNA: TGTGCCAGCCACCGGGGGGGGGAGACCCAGTACTTC.

This clone was seen a handful of times. This sequence joins TRBV2 and TRBJ2-7; 13 bases agree with TRBD2. Germline trimming cut 6 bases from V and 0 bases from J; bases unmatched to any gene: 11. Germline V gives CDR1 SNHLY, CDR2 FYNNEI. CDR3 size: 18 residues. CDR3 amino acids: CASSGTSGAIGFSYEQYF. Here the CDR3 DNA reads TGTGCCAGCAGCGGGACTAGCGGGGCTATCGGGTTCTCCTACGAGCAGTACTTC.

This clone was seen once. V gene TRBV13 combines with J gene TRBJ2-5; TRBD1 matches 9 bases. Germline CDR1 reads PRHDT; CDR2 reads FYEKMQ (reference sequence). CDR3 length: 19 amino acids. V was pared by 3 bases and J by 3 bases, with 17 bases of the junction left unmatched. CDR3 sequence reads: CASSFRDREMMTEKETQYF. The DNA of the CDR3 is TGTGCCAGCAGCTTCCGGGACAGGGAAATGATGACGGAAAAAGAGACCCAGTACTTC.

This clone was detected once. The chain is built from TRBV6-5 and TRBJ1-4; TRBD1 matches 9 bases. CDR3 length equals 15 residues. CDR1 is MNHEY and CDR2 is SVGAGI in the germline V gene. V was pared by 6 bases and J by 7 bases, with 9 bases of the junction left unmatched. Written as DNA, the CDR3 is TGTGCCAGCAGCGAGGACAGGGGATCGGGTGAAAAACTGTTTTTT. It specifies CASSEDRGSGEKLFF.

The V gene is TRBV2, the J gene TRBJ2-3, with 9 bases that match TRBD2. The V gene's germline CDR1 is SNHLY and CDR2 FYNNEI. With V trimmed by 3 bases and J by 9 bases, 7 bases remained unmatched. The CDR3 consists of 14 residues. The DNA for the CDR3 is TGTGCCAGCAGTGATCTAGCGGGGCTAGGGACGCAGTATTTT. This sequence encodes CASSDLAGLGTQYF.

The sample holds one count of this clone. The rearrangement joins TRBV29-1 to TRBJ2-1; TRBD1 aligns across 9 bases. Trimming cost V 6 bases and J 7 bases; bases outside gene matches: 4. The CDR3 spans 12 residues. Germline V gene sequence: CDR1 SQVTM, CDR2 ANQGSEA. CDR3 DNA sequence: TGCAGCGTGGGACAGGGATCGAATGAGCAGTTCTTC. This sequence encodes CSVGQGSNEQFF.

This clone has a handful of counts. This rearrangement joins TRBV9 to TRBJ2-1; TRBD2 matches at 11 bases. J lost 0 bases, V lost 4 bases, and 9 bases had no gene match. Germline CDR1 is SGDLS and CDR2 is YYNGEE. The CDR3 runs 18 residues. The chain's CDR3 is CASSPHYSGRASYNEQFF. DNA for the CDR3: TGTGCCAGCAGCCCACATTATAGCGGGAGGGCCTCCTACAATGAGCAGTTCTTC.

This clone is a singleton in its sample. This chain links TRBV3-1 (or the pseudogene TRBV3-2) with TRBJ1-6; D may be TRBD1 (5 bases). The V gene's germline CDR1 is LGHDT and CDR2 YNNKEL (reference sequence). V was cut by 0 bases and J by 7 bases, with 10 bases left in between. The CDR3 consists of 15 residues. This CDR3 is CASSQDARANSPLHF. DNA of the CDR3: TGTGCCAGCAGCCAAGATGCCAGGGCCAATTCACCCCTCCACTTT.

The chain employs TRBV10-1 and TRBJ1-6; possibly TRBD1 for D (5 bases). CDR3 size: 16 residues. From germline, CDR1 is WNHNN and CDR2 SYGVQD (reference sequence). V shed 2 bases and J shed 4 bases, with 12 bases lying between them. CDR3 protein: CASSEISTEYNSPLHF. For the CDR3, the DNA is TGCGCCAGCAGTGAGATTTCGACAGAATATAATTCACCCCTCCACTTT.

V gene TRBV3-1 (or the pseudogene TRBV3-2) combines with J gene TRBJ2-6, with D possibly TRBD1 on 6 matching bases. Per germline, CDR1 LGHDT and CDR2 YNNKEL (reference sequence). CDR3 length: 17 residues. The V end was cut by 4 bases, the J end by 0 bases, with 13 bases between. CDR3 bases: TGTGCCAGCAGCCTCGGACAGCCGAGCTCTGGGGCCAACGTCCTGACTTTC. Translated, it gives CASSLGQPSSGANVLTF.

Only a few counts were recorded for this clone. This chain links TRBV10-3 with TRBJ2-3; 7 nucleotides match TRBD1. CDR1 and CDR2 (germline): ENHRY, SYGVKD. CDR3 length: 14 residues. Germline trimming cut 10 bases from V and 0 bases from J; bases unmatched to any gene: 7. CDR3 region: CASRQGQSTDTQYF. CDR3 coding DNA: TGTGCCAGCCGACAGGGCCAGAGCACAGATACGCAGTATTTT.

The chain carries TRBV10-3 and TRBJ2-7; D remains unclear. This CDR3 has 13 amino acids. CDR1 is ENHRY, CDR2 SYGVKD, per germline. V was cut by 0 bases and J by 4 bases, with 7 bases left in between. CDR3 DNA: TGTGCCATCAGTGAGTCGATCCTATACGAGCAGTACTTC. The encoded protein is CAISESILYEQYF.

About this clone itself: This same CDR3 is encoded by further DNA sequences in the sample. The genes are TRBV9 and TRBJ2-5, with 9 bases identical to TRBD2. CDR3 length equals 13 residues. Losses at the gene ends were 3 bases for V and 5 bases for J; bases not matched to a gene: 2. CDR1 is SGDLS and CDR2 is YYNGEE in the germline V gene. The CDR3 loop is CASSGTSGETQYF. The CDR3 DNA reads as TGTGCCAGCAGCGGTACTAGCGGGGAGACCCAGTACTTC.

The chain has TRBV27 and TRBJ2-5; 12 bases are shared with TRBD2. CDR1 and CDR2 (germline): MNHEY, SMNVEV (reference sequence). This CDR3 comprises 14 residues. V was pared by 6 bases and J by 6 bases, with 5 bases of the junction left unmatched. In DNA form, the CDR3 reads TGTGCCAGCAGCCAGACTAGCGGGAGTAAGACCCAGTACTTC. This sequence encodes CASSQTSGSKTQYF.

The chain uses TRBV11-2 and TRBJ2-5; D may be TRBD2 (6 bases). V lost 5 bases to trimming and J lost 5 bases, with 12 bases between them. The CDR3 sequence is 13 residues long. In germline, CDR1 is SGHAT, CDR2 FQNNGV. DNA for the CDR3: TGTGCCAGCAGCCCGGGGGTTGTGGAGACCCAGTACTTC. Translated, it gives CASSPGVVETQYF.

The rearrangement links TRBV11-2 to TRBJ2-1; 7 bases map to TRBD1. The V segment lost 5 bases and the J segment 10 bases; nucleotides outside the gene matches: 11. The CDR3 has 14 residues. Germline loops: CDR1 SGHAT, CDR2 FQNNGV. Written as DNA, the CDR3 is TGTGCCAGCAGCGCCCGCGGACAGGCCCTCGAGCAGTTCTTC. Its translation is CASSARGQALEQFF.

V gene TRBV9 combines with J gene TRBJ2-7; perhaps TRBD1 as D (6 bases). Between the trimmed V and J ends, which lost 0 bases and 3 bases, there was a span of 7 bases. Germline CDR1 is SGDLS and CDR2 is YYNGEE. CDR3 length: 13 residues. CDR3 coding DNA: TGTGCCAGCAGCGTAGCAGGGGACTACGAGCAGTACTTC. It is translated as CASSVAGDYEQYF.

The chain recombines TRBV7-9 with TRBJ2-7; tentative D call: TRBD2 (6 bases). Germline V gene sequence: CDR1 SEHNR, CDR2 FQNEAQ (reference sequence). V was trimmed by 1 base and J by 4 bases, leaving 17 bases between them. The CDR3 runs 16 residues. The CDR3 DNA sequence: TGTGCCAGCAGCTTAGGTGTTCGGGGCCGGGGGTACGAGCAGTACTTC. Its protein product is CASSLGVRGRGYEQYF.